This T cell receptor beta chain is drawn from a study of shared clonotypes between healthy human individuals. Study-wide context: There were three CD4 naive, three CD4 memory, two CD8 naive and one CD8 memory plates per donor. Study-wide points: In a handful of donors, around 4.5% of naive CD4 clonotypes appeared in common. Relative to memory subsets, naive subsets generally showed larger estimated richness.

Germline loops: CDR1 MGHRA, CDR2 YSYEKL. The V end lost 3 bases, the J end lost 0 bases, and 12 bases lay between the germline ends. The CDR3 is 17 amino acids. Here immunoSEQ multiplex PCR was the method, and the copy in TCRdb shows in-frame clones only, minus some. The repertoire includes some 2,000,000 clones, 95% of them detected once, and roughly 0.13% sits in the top ten. Remarks on this clone: The target antigen is unknown.

The split of CD4+ cells yielded CD45RA+ naive and CD45RA-negative memory subsets. This TCR was recovered from a young man in good health. Sequenced: naive CD4+ T cells sorted from blood. Stated subset: CD45RA+ positively selected. This chain connects TRBV4-1 to TRBJ1-6; D unclear. In DNA, the CDR3 is TGCGCCAGCAGCCAGGACCTGGGCAGCTCCTATAATTCACCCCTCCACTTT. Amino acid sequence: CASSQDLGSSYNSPLHF.